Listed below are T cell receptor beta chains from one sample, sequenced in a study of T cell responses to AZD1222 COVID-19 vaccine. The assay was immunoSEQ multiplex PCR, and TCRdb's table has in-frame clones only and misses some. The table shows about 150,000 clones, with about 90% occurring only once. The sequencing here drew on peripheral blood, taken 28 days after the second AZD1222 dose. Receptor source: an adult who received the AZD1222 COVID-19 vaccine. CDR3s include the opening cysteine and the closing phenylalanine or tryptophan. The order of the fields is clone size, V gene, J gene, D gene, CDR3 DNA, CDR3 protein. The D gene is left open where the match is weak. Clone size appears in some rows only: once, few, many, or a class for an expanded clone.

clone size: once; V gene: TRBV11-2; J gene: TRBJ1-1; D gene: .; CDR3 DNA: TGTGCCAGCAGCTCAAGTTGGGGGGTGGGCACTGAAGCTTTCTTT; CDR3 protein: CASSSSWGVGTEAFF
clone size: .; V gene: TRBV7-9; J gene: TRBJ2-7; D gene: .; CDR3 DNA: TGTGCCAGCAGTTTTGTGTCCGAGCAGTACTTC; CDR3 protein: CASSFVSEQYF
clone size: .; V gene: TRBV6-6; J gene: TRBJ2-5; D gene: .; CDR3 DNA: TGTGCCAGCACCCTCCCCGGGGCGAAGACCCAGTACTTC; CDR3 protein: CASTLPGAKTQYF
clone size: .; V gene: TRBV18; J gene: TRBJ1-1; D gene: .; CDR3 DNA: TGTGCCAGCTCCACCGGGGCAGGGGCCAACACTGAAGCTTTCTTT; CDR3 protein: CASSTGAGANTEAFF
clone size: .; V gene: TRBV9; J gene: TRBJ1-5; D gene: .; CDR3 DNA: TGTGCCAGCAGCCTTGGGGGGTTTGGGGATCAGCCCCAGCATTTT; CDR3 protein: CASSLGGFGDQPQHF
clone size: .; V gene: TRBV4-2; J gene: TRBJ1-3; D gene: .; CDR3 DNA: TGTGCCAGCAGCCAAGAATGGGGGGCGACCGGAAACACCATATATTTT; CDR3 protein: CASSQEWGATGNTIYF
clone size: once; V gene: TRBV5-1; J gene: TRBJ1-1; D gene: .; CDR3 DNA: TGCGCCAGCATCCCTCAACCAGGGTCCGAAGAAGCTTTCTTT; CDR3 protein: CASIPQPGSEEAFF
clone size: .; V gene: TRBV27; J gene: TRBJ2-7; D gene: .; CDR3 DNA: TGTGCCAGCAGATTGGGGAGCTACGAGCAGTACTTC; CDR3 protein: CASRLGSYEQYF
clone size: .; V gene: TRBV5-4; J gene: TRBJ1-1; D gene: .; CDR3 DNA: TGTGCCAGCAGTCCGGCCCAGGGCCCCCTGAACACTGAAGCTTTCTTT; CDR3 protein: CASSPAQGPLNTEAFF
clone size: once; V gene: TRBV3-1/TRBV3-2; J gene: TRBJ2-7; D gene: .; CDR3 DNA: TGTGCCAGCAGCCAAGGGGCAGTGGGCTACGAGCAGTACTTC; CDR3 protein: CASSQGAVGYEQYF
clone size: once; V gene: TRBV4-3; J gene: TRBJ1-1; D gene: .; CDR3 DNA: TGCGCCAGCAGCCAAGCCATCGGCGAGAACACTGAAGCTTTCTTT; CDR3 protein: CASSQAIGENTEAFF
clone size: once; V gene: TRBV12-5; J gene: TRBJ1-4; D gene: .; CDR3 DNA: TGTGCTAGTGGTATCGGGGCGGCTGAAAAACTGTTTTTT; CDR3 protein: CASGIGAAEKLFF
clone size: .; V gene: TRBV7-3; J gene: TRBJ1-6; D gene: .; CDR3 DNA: TGTGCCAGCAGCCAATACGACGACGCTAATTCACCCCTCCACTTT; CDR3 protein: CASSQYDDANSPLHF
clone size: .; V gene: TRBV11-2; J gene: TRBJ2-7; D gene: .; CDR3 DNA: TGTGCCAGCAGCTTACAACGGGAGTACGAGCAGTACTTC; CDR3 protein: CASSLQREYEQYF
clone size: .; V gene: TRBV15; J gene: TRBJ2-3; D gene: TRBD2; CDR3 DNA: TGTGCCACCAGCAGAGGAATGCTAGCGGGCTCAGATACGCAGTATTTT; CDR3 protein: CATSRGMLAGSDTQYF
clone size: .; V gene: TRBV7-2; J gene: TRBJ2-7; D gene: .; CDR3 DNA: TGTGCCAGCAGCTTAGGCCTCAGCTCCTACGAGCAGTACTTC; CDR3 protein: CASSLGLSSYEQYF
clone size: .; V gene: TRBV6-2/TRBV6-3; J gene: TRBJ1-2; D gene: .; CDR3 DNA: TGTGCCAGCAGTCTCACCGGCAGGGGCTCGGTGAATGGCTACACCTTC; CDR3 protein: CASSLTGRGSVNGYTF
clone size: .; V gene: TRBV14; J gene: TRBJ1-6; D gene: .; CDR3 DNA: TGTGCCAGCAGCTCCTGGACCGCAGAAAATTCACCCCTCCACTTT; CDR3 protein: CASSSWTAENSPLHF
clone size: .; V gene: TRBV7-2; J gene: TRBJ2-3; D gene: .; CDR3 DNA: TGTGCCAGCAGCCCGTTTCCGAGGGGGAAGGGTAATACGCAGTATTTT; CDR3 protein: CASSPFPRGKGNTQYF
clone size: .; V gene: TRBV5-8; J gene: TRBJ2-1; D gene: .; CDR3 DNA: TGTGCCAGCAGCTTGGGGTCCGTAGGGCAGTTCTTC; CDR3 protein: CASSLGSVGQFF
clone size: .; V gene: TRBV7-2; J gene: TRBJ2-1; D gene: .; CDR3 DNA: TGTGCCAGCGGGCTCGGGTGGGAGGCCTACAATGAGCAGTTCTTC; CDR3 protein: CASGLGWEAYNEQFF
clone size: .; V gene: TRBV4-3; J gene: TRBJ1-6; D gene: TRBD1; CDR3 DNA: TGCGCCAGCAGCCAAGAACTATTTCGGACAGGGGCAAGAAATAATTCACCCCTCCACTTT; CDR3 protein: CASSQELFRTGARNNSPLHF
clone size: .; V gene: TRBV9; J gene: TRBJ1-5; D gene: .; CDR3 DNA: TGTGCCAGCAGCGTCGGAAGCAATCAGCCCCAGCATTTT; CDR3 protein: CASSVGSNQPQHF
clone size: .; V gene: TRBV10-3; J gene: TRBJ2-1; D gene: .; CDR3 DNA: TGTGCCATCAGTAGGGACCTATACAATGAGCAGTTCTTC; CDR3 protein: CAISRDLYNEQFF
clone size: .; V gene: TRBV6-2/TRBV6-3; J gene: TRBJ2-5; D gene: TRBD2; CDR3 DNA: TGTGCCAGCAGTCGACTAGCGGGAGGGGAGACCCAGTACTTC; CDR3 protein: CASSRLAGGETQYF
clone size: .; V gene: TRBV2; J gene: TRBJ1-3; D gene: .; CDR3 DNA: TGTGCCAGCAGGGTGAGCTCTGGAAACACCATATATTTT; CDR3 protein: CASRVSSGNTIYF
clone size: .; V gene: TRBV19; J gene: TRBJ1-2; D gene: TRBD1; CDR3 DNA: TGTGCCAGTAGTCCGACACTCCAGGGGGCTAACTATGGCTACACCTTC; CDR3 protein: CASSPTLQGANYGYTF
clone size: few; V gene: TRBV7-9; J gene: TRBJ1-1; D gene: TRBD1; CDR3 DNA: TGTGCCAGCAGCCCTGGGACAGGGGGCGACACTGAAGCTTTCTTT; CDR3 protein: CASSPGTGGDTEAFF
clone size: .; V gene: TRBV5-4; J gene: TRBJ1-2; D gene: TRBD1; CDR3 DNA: TGTGCCAGCAGCTTACAGGGGGCCCTCTATGGCTACACCTTC; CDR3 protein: CASSLQGALYGYTF
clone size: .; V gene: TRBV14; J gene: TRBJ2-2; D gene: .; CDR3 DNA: TGTGCCAGCAGCCGCAGAGTGGCCTCCCCGCCGGACACCGGGGAGCTGTTTTTT; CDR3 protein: CASSRRVASPPDTGELFF
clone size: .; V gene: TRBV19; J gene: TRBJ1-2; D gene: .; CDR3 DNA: TGTGCCAGTACTATTGGGACTTCCTATGGCTACACCTTC; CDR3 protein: CASTIGTSYGYTF
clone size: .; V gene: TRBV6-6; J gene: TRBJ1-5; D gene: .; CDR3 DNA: TGTGCCAGCAGTCAAGGCCCCCCTCTCGGACAGCCCCAGCATTTT; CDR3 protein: CASSQGPPLGQPQHF
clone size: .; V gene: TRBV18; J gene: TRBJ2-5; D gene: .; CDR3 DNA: TGTGCCAGCTCACAAAGGGGGAGCGAGACCCAGTACTTC; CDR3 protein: CASSQRGSETQYF
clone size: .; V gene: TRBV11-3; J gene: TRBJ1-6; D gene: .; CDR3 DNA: TGTGCCAGCAGCCTTCATACGGGACCCCTCTCCACCCTCCACTTT; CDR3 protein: CASSLHTGPLSTLHF
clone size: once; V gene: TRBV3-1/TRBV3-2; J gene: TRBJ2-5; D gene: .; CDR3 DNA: TGTGCCAGCAGCCAGTTTCAGAGTGCGGAGACCCAGTACTTC; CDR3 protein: CASSQFQSAETQYF
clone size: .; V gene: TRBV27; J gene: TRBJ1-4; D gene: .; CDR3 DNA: TGTGCCAGCAGGATCTCTTGGGGCCGGCTGGAAAAACTGTTTTTT; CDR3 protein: CASRISWGRLEKLFF